This T cell receptor (beta chain) was identified during a study of cytomegalovirus exposure and HLA in healthy donors. Whole-study findings and limits: Later analysis demonstrated an association between a missense DCLRE1C variant and TCR beta V- and J-gene trimming. Sequencing artifact likely explains a cluster of highly shared sequence variants.

Regarding this clone: As yet, its antigen is unknown. This specimen includes other DNA sequences encoding the same CDR3.

The PCR made use of 60 Vbeta and 13 Jbeta primers. Produced via immunoSEQ multiplex PCR; TCRdb's table is partial and in-frame only. The sample contains 95,000 to 110,000 clones, around 82% of which appear only once. The receptor comes from a woman younger than 35 in good health and CMV-seropositive. Input material: PBMCs.

The CDR3 DNA reads TGTGCCAGCAGCGTCGGCGGGGGGGCCTACGAGCAGTACTTC. Residues: CASSVGGGAYEQYF. The chain uses TRBV9 and TRBJ2-7, with 9 bases identical to TRBD2. The CDR3 contains 14 residues. Looked up from germline, CDR1 is SGDLS and CDR2 is YYNGEE. V shed 2 bases, J shed 2 bases, and the junction held 2 bases outside the gene matches.